The 21 T cell receptor beta chains presented below share a single source sample, sequenced in a study of T cells after yellow fever vaccination. TCRdb re-analysed the 5' RACE reads in MiXCR, keeping a single row per CDR3 protein. This table holds 250,000 to 400,000 distinct CDR3 sequences, around 4.5% found once. Sequences were derived from PBMCs, sampled 15 days after the yellow fever booster vaccination. The source of these receptors is a man aged 18 to 30 who received the YFV17D yellow fever vaccine.

This clonotype was counted many times. The J gene is TRBJ1-1, the V gene TRBV28; D remains unclear. CDR3 size: 14 residues. Germline CDR1 reads MDHEN; CDR2 reads SYDVKM. Trimming took 3 bases from V and 5 from J, leaving 13 bases between them. As DNA, the CDR3 is TGTGCCAGCAGTTTGACCCGGGAGCGAACTGAAGCTTTCTTT. Its protein is CASSLTRERTEAFF.

This clonotype showed up just a few times. The V gene is TRBV25-1, the J gene TRBJ1-2; the D is unclear. V shed 1 base and J shed 7 bases, with 13 bases lying between them. The CDR3 length is 14 residues. In germline, CDR1 is MGHDK, CDR2 SYGVNS. In DNA form, the CDR3 reads TGTGCCAGCAGTGAATCAACGGGAGTTCTTGGCTACACCTTC. It yields the protein CASSESTGVLGYTF.

This clonotype showed up just a few times. The chain uses TRBV27 and TRBJ2-3; 10 bases align to TRBD2. The CDR3 is 17 residues long. Germline CDR1 is MNHEY and CDR2 is SMNVEV (reference sequence). Trimming removed 1 base from V and 0 bases from J; junction bases left unmatched: 4. In DNA, the CDR3 is TGTGCCAGCAGTTTATTTCTAGCGGGGGCCAGCACAGATACGCAGTATTTT. It is translated as CASSLFLAGASTDTQYF.

This rearrangement joins TRBV20-1 to TRBJ1-1; TRBD1 agrees at 8 bases. J gave up 11 bases and V 0 bases, and 11 bases lay outside the gene matches. CDR3 length equals 14 residues. From germline, CDR1 is DFQATT and CDR2 SNEGSKA (reference sequence). The CDR3 DNA reads as TGCAGTGCTAGAGACCCGGGACAGGCGTTTCCGGCTTTCTTT. Its translation is CSARDPGQAFPAFF.

The chain links TRBV9 to TRBJ2-5; 9 bases are shared with TRBD2. The CDR3 runs to 15 residues. J lost 5 bases, V lost 7 bases, and 12 bases had no gene match. CDR1 and CDR2 from the germline V gene are SGDLS and YYNGEE. CDR3 residues: CASGASGAFGETQYF. The CDR3 DNA reads as TGTGCCAGCGGCGCTAGCGGGGCCTTCGGGGAGACCCAGTACTTC.

This clonotype was detected many times. The chain joins TRBV5-1 to TRBJ2-1; perhaps TRBD2 as D (5 bases). This CDR3 spans 17 amino acids. Trimming took 0 bases from V and 2 from J, leaving 15 bases between them. The germline gives CDR1 SGHRS, CDR2 YFSETQ. The CDR3 loop is CASSLGTSGAPYNEQFF. CDR3 bases: TGCGCCAGCAGCTTGGGTACCAGCGGTGCCCCCTACAATGAGCAGTTCTTC.

This clonotype has a count of ten or more. V gene TRBV4-3 combines with J gene TRBJ2-3, with 7 bases identical to TRBD2. This CDR3 is 15 amino acids long. J lost 3 bases, V lost 1 base, and 4 bases had no gene match. Germline V lookup: CDR1 LGHNA, CDR2 YSLEER. In DNA form, the CDR3 reads TGCGCCAGCAGCCAAGCTGCGGGGGAGACAGATACGCAGTATTTT. Residues: CASSQAAGETDTQYF.

This clonotype has just a few counts. The chain carries TRBV12-3 or TRBV12-4 and TRBJ1-1; D call uncertain. Trimming took off 7 bases at V and 4 bases at J, with 16 bases between the two ends. The CDR3 loop spans 14 amino acids. CDR3 bases: TGTGCCAGCACCCCTGGGTCTGTAGGCACTGAAGCTTTCTTT. It codes for CASTPGSVGTEAFF.

The chain carries TRBV7-9 and TRBJ1-3, with D possibly matching TRBD1 (5 bases). Germline CDR1 is SEHNR and CDR2 is FQNEAQ (reference sequence). The V end was cut by 9 bases, the J end by 0 bases, with 15 bases between. This CDR3 is 15 amino acids long. CDR3 in amino acids: CASRRVRASGNTIYF. As DNA, the CDR3 is TGTGCCAGTCGCAGGGTTAGAGCCTCTGGAAACACCATATATTTT.

The rearrangement uses TRBV6-6 and TRBJ1-6; D not resolved. V was trimmed by 2 bases and J by 10 bases, leaving 12 bases between them. CDR1 is MNHNY, CDR2 SVGAGI, per germline (reference sequence). The CDR3 covers 14 residues. CDR3 region: CASSYMGLSSPLHF. In DNA form, the CDR3 reads TGTGCCAGCAGTTACATGGGGTTATCCTCACCCCTCCACTTT.

This clonotype showed up just a few times. The chain employs TRBV27 and TRBJ1-1, with D tentatively TRBD1 (5 bases). The CDR3 totals 14 residues. V gave up 4 bases and J gave up 0 bases, with 9 bases separating them. Germline V gene data show CDR1 as MNHEY and CDR2 as SMNVEV (reference sequence). CDR3 loop: CASSSGGMNTEAFF. The DNA of the CDR3 is TGTGCCAGCAGTTCCGGGGGGATGAACACTGAAGCTTTCTTT.

This clonotype was seen at least ten times. This chain uses TRBV7-2 with TRBJ1-4; D might be TRBD1 (6 bases). Trimming shortened V by 5 bases and J by 8 bases, and 15 bases separated the two germline ends. Looked up from germline, CDR1 is SGHTA and CDR2 is FQGNSA. The CDR3 has 14 residues. CDR3 in amino acids: CASSRQDGTEKLFF. CDR3 in DNA: TGTGCCAGCAGCCGCCAGGACGGGACAGAAAAACTGTTTTTT.

The sample holds a few counts of this clonotype. This chain links TRBV11-1 with TRBJ1-6; D not certain. V was trimmed by 4 bases and J by 6 bases, leaving 10 bases between them. CDR3 size: 14 residues. Germline V gene lookup returns CDR1 SGHAT and CDR2 FQDESV (reference sequence). In DNA form, the CDR3 reads TGTGCCAGCAGCTGGGCGGTATCTAATTCACCCCTCCACTTT. It encodes CASSWAVSNSPLHF.

This clonotype was observed at least ten times. This chain uses TRBV7-9 with TRBJ2-3, with a weak D call TRBD2 (6 bases). CDR3 length equals 13 residues. CDR1 is SEHNR, CDR2 FQNEAQ, per germline (reference sequence). Trimming removed 5 bases from V and 14 bases from J, with 20 bases in between. The CDR3 DNA sequence: TGTGCCAGCAGCCCAGTCGGCGCGGGGAGGTGGTATTTT. Its translation: CASSPVGAGRWYF.

Written as DNA, the CDR3 is TGCGCCAGCAGCCAGTGGACAGACAGCAATCAGCCCCAGCATTTT. This encodes CASSQWTDSNQPQHF. The gene calls are TRBV4-1 and TRBJ1-5, with D tentatively TRBD1 (6 bases). Per the germline V gene, CDR1 is MGHRA and CDR2 is YSYEKL. CDR3 length: 15 amino acids. Between the trimmed V and J ends, which lost 3 bases and 1 base, there was a span of 10 bases.

The genes are TRBV11-1 and TRBJ2-2; tentative D call: TRBD1 (6 bases). There are 17 residues in the CDR3. The germline V gene has CDR1 SGHAT and CDR2 FQDESV (reference sequence). V shed 5 bases and J shed 2 bases, with 18 bases lying between them. The DNA of the CDR3 is TGTGCCAGCAGCCTCGGCAGGGGAATGGTAAACACCGGGGAGCTGTTTTTT. This gives the protein CASSLGRGMVNTGELFF.

This clonotype has ten or more counts. CDR3 in DNA: TGTGCCAGCAGCCCGCTGGGGCTTGGAGCCGGGGAGCTGTTTTTT. Amino acid sequence: CASSPLGLGAGELFF. The V gene is TRBV7-3, the J gene TRBJ2-2; D is perhaps TRBD1 (5 bases). V lost 5 bases and J 6 bases, leaving 16 bases between the germline ends. The germline V gene encodes CDR1 SGHTA and CDR2 FQGTGA. This CDR3 has 15 residues. The variable domain in full, completed from reference TRBV7-3 and TRBJ2-2, reads GAGVSQTPSNKVTEKGKYVELRCDPISGHTALYWYRQSLGQGPEFLIYFQGTGAADDSGLPNDRFFAVRPEGSVSTLKIQRTERGDSAVYLCASSPLGLGAGELFFGEGSRLTVL.

The chain carries TRBV7-3 and TRBJ2-1; tentatively, D is TRBD1 (5 bases). The germline V gene has CDR1 SGHTA and CDR2 FQGTGA. V gave up 4 bases and J gave up 12 bases, with 22 bases separating them. This CDR3 has 15 residues. In DNA form, the CDR3 reads TGTGCCAGCAGCTCCCGGCAGGGCAGAATCCATGTGCAGTTCTTC. It specifies CASSSRQGRIHVQFF. Based on the CDR3 plus reference TRBV7-3 and TRBJ2-1, the full variable domain is GAGVSQTPSNKVTEKGKYVELRCDPISGHTALYWYRQSLGQGPEFLIYFQGTGAADDSGLPNDRFFAVRPEGSVSTLKIQRTERGDSAVYLCASSSRQGRIHVQFFGPGTRLTVL.

This clonotype was seen ten or more times. The V and J genes are TRBV7-2 and TRBJ2-1; D not resolved. CDR3 length: 16 amino acids. The ends were cut back, 5 bases at V and 7 bases at J, with 21 bases in the middle. CDR1 SGHTA and CDR2 FQGNSA come from the germline V gene. The CDR3 DNA follows: TGTGCCAGCAGCACGGTTGGGGATCCGACCATGAATGAGCAGTTCTTC. It encodes CASSTVGDPTMNEQFF.

This clonotype was recorded at least ten times. The V call is TRBV10-3, the J call TRBJ1-5, with 10 bases fitting TRBD1. The CDR3 sequence is 14 residues long. Germline V CDR1 and CDR2: ENHRY, SYGVKD. V lost 6 bases to trimming and J lost 6 bases; unmatched junction nucleotides: 5. CDR3 nucleotides: TGTGCCATCAGCGACAGGGGGCCGAGTCAGCCCCAGCATTTT. Protein product: CAISDRGPSQPQHF.

This clonotype occurred many times. The chain links TRBV10-3 to TRBJ2-4; D gene uncertain. The V end was cut by 0 bases, the J end by 2 bases, with 11 bases between. CDR3 size: 16 residues. Germline V gene lookup returns CDR1 ENHRY and CDR2 SYGVKD. The CDR3 coding sequence is TGTGCCATCAGTGAGTCGATTGGCACTACCAAAAACATTCAGTACTTC. As protein: CAISESIGTTKNIQYF.